A selection of T cell receptor beta chains follows, all from one sample in a study of early T cells in non-severe SARS-CoV-2 infection. TCRdb ran MiXCR on the 5' RACE reads and lists one entry per CDR3 protein. The sample comprises about 59,000 distinct CDR3 sequences, 11% of which are singletons, and 1.5% to 2% rests with the top ten. Sequencing used whole blood. Receptors originate from an adult who was a healthcare worker with PCR-confirmed SARS-CoV-2 infection or an uninfected control (not recorded which). The CDR3 runs from the conserved cysteine through the conserved F or W. A D gene is named only where the DNA matches it firmly. Expanded clones are given a class, and other clones once, few, many or no size at all.

v_gene	abundance	d_gene	len	j_gene	CDR3nt	CDR3aa
TRBV12-3/TRBV12-4	many	NA	13	TRBJ1-6	TGTGCCAGCAGGAGGGGACATAATTCACCCCTCCACTTT	CASRRGHNSPLHF
TRBV7-2	few	NA	16	TRBJ1-3	TGTGCCAGCAGCTTAGCGACAGTTGTCTCTGGAAACACCATATATTTT	CASSLATVVSGNTIYF
TRBV12-3/TRBV12-4	many	NA	12	TRBJ1-1	TGTGCCAGCAGGGCAGGGGACACTGAAGCTTTCTTT	CASRAGDTEAFF
TRBV29-1	few	NA	13	TRBJ1-1	TGCAGCGGGTGGGGCGGAAAGAACACTGAAGCTTTCTTT	CSGWGGKNTEAFF
TRBV20-1	few	TRBD2	14	TRBJ2-3	TGCAGTGCCACCGGGACTACCTGGGGAGATACGCAGTATTTT	CSATGTTWGDTQYF
TRBV7-2	few	TRBD2	15	TRBJ2-3	TGTGCCAGCAGCTTAGGGCGGGGGGACACAGATACGCAGTATTTT	CASSLGRGDTDTQYF
TRBV15	NA	NA	15	TRBJ1-1	TGTGCCACCAGCAGAGCACCAACAGGTAACACTGAAGCTTTCTTT	CATSRAPTGNTEAFF
TRBV12-3/TRBV12-4	NA	NA	15	TRBJ2-3	TGTGCCAGCAGTCCCCCTCCTCGTGGGACGGATACGCAGTATTTT	CASSPPPRGTDTQYF
TRBV12-3/TRBV12-4	many	NA	19	TRBJ2-7	TGTGCCAGCAGTTTAGCGCTAATCGGTCCAGGGGACCTCTCCTACGAGCAGTACTTC	CASSLALIGPGDLSYEQYF
TRBV7-9	NA	TRBD1	15	TRBJ2-7	TGTGCCAGCAGCAAGGGACAGGCCCCCATCTACGAGCAGTACTTC	CASSKGQAPIYEQYF
TRBV18	many	NA	14	TRBJ1-6	TGTGCCAGCTCACCACCGGGCAGTAATTCACCCCTCCACTTT	CASSPPGSNSPLHF
TRBV9	few	NA	14	TRBJ2-5	TGTGCCAGCAGCGTAGGATTGGAAGGGCAGACCAAGTACTTC	CASSVGLEGQTKYF
TRBV20-1	NA	NA	16	TRBJ1-1	TGCAGTGCTAGGACACCCTTCCGTAGAGAGGGCACTGAAGCTTTCTTT	CSARTPFRREGTEAFF
TRBV3-1	many	NA	16	TRBJ2-4	TGTGCCAGCAGCCAAGGGTCGCTCGGCCGTCAAAACATTCAGTACTTC	CASSQGSLGRQNIQYF
TRBV2	NA	NA	11	TRBJ2-1	TGTGCCAGCAGCGCGACTACGGAGCAGTTCTTC	CASSATTEQFF
TRBV27	few	TRBD2	15	TRBJ2-2	TGTGCCAGCAGTTTTACTAGCGGGGCTACCGGGGAGCTGTTTTTT	CASSFTSGATGELFF
TRBV6-5	many	NA	11	TRBJ1-1	TGTGCCAGCAGACGACGGACTGAAGCTTTCTTT	CASRRRTEAFF
TRBV5-4	many	NA	15	TRBJ1-4	TGTGCCAGCAGTCCCGCCGACAGGATGAATGAAAAACTGTTTTTT	CASSPADRMNEKLFF
TRBV5-1	NA	NA	14	TRBJ1-3	TGCGCCAGCAGCCAGGGTGGCTCTGGAAACACCATATATTTT	CASSQGGSGNTIYF
TRBV5-5	NA	NA	15	TRBJ2-5	TGTGCCAGCAGCTTGGCGGTCGAGCGACAGGAGACCCAGTACTTC	CASSLAVERQETQYF
TRBV12-3/TRBV12-4	many	TRBD1	14	TRBJ1-2	TGTGCCAGCAGTTCGACAGGGCTCGGCTATGGCTACACCTTC	CASSSTGLGYGYTF
TRBV20-1	many	TRBD1	14	TRBJ2-7	TGCAGTGCAACACTCCCGACAGGGAGCCACGAGCAGTACTTC	CSATLPTGSHEQYF
TRBV27	many	TRBD1	15	TRBJ1-2	TGTGCCAGCAGTTCGGGGGACAGGGCGGGCGATGGCTACACCTTC	CASSSGDRAGDGYTF
TRBV11-3	many	NA	16	TRBJ2-3	TGTGCCAGCAGCTTAGGTGTTGGGCGGGTCACAGATACGCAGTATTTT	CASSLGVGRVTDTQYF
TRBV19	many	NA	17	TRBJ2-2	TGTGCCAGTAAGGCCCTGGGTGTTGGGCCGAACACCGGGGAGCTGTTTTTT	CASKALGVGPNTGELFF
TRBV2	NA	NA	19	TRBJ2-4	TGTGCCAGCAGTGAGAATCCCCTCACCGCTGATAGGAGCAAAAACATTCAGTACTTC	CASSENPLTADRSKNIQYF
TRBV19	few	TRBD1	15	TRBJ2-2	TGTGCCAGCCTCCCCTCCCGACAGGGCGGCGGGGAGCTGTTTTTT	CASLPSRQGGGELFF
TRBV30	NA	NA	12	TRBJ1-1	TGTGCCTGGACAGAGGGGCGCACTGAAGCTTTCTTT	CAWTEGRTEAFF
TRBV18	many	NA	16	TRBJ1-1	TGTGCCAGCTCACCAAGCATGAAAACAGCGAACACTGAAGCTTTCTTT	CASSPSMKTANTEAFF
TRBV18	many	NA	14	TRBJ2-2	TGTGCCAGCTCACACGGTGGGGACACCGGGGAGCTGTTTTTT	CASSHGGDTGELFF
TRBV6-1	many	TRBD1	15	TRBJ1-1	TGTGCCAGCAGCGCGGGACAGGTGTTAAACACTGAAGCTTTCTTT	CASSAGQVLNTEAFF
TRBV3-1	NA	NA	15	TRBJ2-1	TGTGCCAGCAGCCAAGATCCTCGGGGGTCTAATGAGCAGTTCTTC	CASSQDPRGSNEQFF
TRBV7-2	many	NA	16	TRBJ1-6	TGTGCCAGCAGCTTAAGGGTACACAGGAATAATTCACCCCTCCACTTT	CASSLRVHRNNSPLHF
TRBV10-3	few	NA	11	TRBJ2-3	TGTGCCATCAGTGAAACAGATACGCAGTATTTT	CAISETDTQYF
TRBV10-3	few	NA	15	TRBJ2-6	TGTGCCATCAGTGAGGGGGGAAGTGGGGCCAACGTCCTGACTTTC	CAISEGGSGANVLTF
TRBV5-5	many	NA	14	TRBJ1-1	TGTGCCAGCAGCTTAGAACAGGAGACCAGGGAAGCTTTCTTT	CASSLEQETREAFF
TRBV2	many	TRBD2	15	TRBJ2-3	TGTGCCAGCAGGGGGACTAGCGGGGGAACAGATACGCAGTATTTT	CASRGTSGGTDTQYF
TRBV6-6	few	NA	12	TRBJ1-2	TGTGCCAGCAGTTCTGACGTCTATGGCTACACCTTC	CASSSDVYGYTF
TRBV5-1	few	NA	16	TRBJ2-7	TGCGCCAGCAGCCCAGGGGGGCGGATGACTACCTACGAGCAGTACTTC	CASSPGGRMTTYEQYF
TRBV4-1	many	NA	14	TRBJ2-1	TGCGCCAGCAGCCAAGATCGGACTTTCAATGAGCAGTTCTTC	CASSQDRTFNEQFF
TRBV7-2	few	TRBD2	17	TRBJ2-3	TGTGCCAGCAGCTCAAGACTAGCGGGGGAACCCTCGGATACGCAGTATTTT	CASSSRLAGEPSDTQYF
TRBV4-1	NA	TRBD2	13	TRBJ2-7	TGCGCCAGCAGCGGACTAGCGGGGGTCGAGCAGTACTTC	CASSGLAGVEQYF
TRBV12-3/TRBV12-4	NA	NA	14	TRBJ2-2	TGTGCCAGCAGTTTAGGGCCGGGCACCGGGGAGCTGTTTTTT	CASSLGPGTGELFF
TRBV7-9	many	TRBD1	14	TRBJ2-7	TGTGCCAGCAGCAAGGACAGGGTCGAATACGAGCAGTACTTC	CASSKDRVEYEQYF
TRBV20-1	many	NA	12	TRBJ2-5	TGCAGTGCTAGGATGGACACAGAGACCCAGTACTTC	CSARMDTETQYF
TRBV7-9	many	TRBD2	17	TRBJ2-7	TGTGCCAGCAGTCGCCCTGTCTCCGGGACTAGCCTCTACGAGCAGTACTTC	CASSRPVSGTSLYEQYF
TRBV7-7	many	NA	14	TRBJ1-6	TGTGCTAGCAGTCTAGGGGGGGCTGGGTCACCCCTCCACTTT	CASSLGGAGSPLHF
TRBV12-3/TRBV12-4	many	TRBD1	14	TRBJ1-5	TGTGCCAGCAGTACGAGGGGGCCCATTCAGCCCCAGCATTTT	CASSTRGPIQPQHF
TRBV20-1	few	TRBD1	12	TRBJ2-1	TGCAGTGTTACAGGGGGCCTAGGTGAGCAGTTCTTC	CSVTGGLGEQFF
TRBV7-9	many	NA	12	TRBJ1-1	TGTGCCAGCAGCTTTCTTGGCACTGAAGCTTTCTTT	CASSFLGTEAFF
TRBV30	few	NA	13	TRBJ1-1	TGTGCCTGGAGTTCGATGGGGAACACTGAAGCTTTCTTT	CAWSSMGNTEAFF
TRBV27	NA	TRBD2	16	TRBJ2-1	TGTGCCAGCAGTTTATCGGCGGGGGGTAGCTACAATGAGCAGTTCTTC	CASSLSAGGSYNEQFF
TRBV7-6	many	NA	16	TRBJ2-2	TGTGCCAGCAGCCCACGGGGAGTTGCCTACACCGGGGAGCTGTTTTTT	CASSPRGVAYTGELFF